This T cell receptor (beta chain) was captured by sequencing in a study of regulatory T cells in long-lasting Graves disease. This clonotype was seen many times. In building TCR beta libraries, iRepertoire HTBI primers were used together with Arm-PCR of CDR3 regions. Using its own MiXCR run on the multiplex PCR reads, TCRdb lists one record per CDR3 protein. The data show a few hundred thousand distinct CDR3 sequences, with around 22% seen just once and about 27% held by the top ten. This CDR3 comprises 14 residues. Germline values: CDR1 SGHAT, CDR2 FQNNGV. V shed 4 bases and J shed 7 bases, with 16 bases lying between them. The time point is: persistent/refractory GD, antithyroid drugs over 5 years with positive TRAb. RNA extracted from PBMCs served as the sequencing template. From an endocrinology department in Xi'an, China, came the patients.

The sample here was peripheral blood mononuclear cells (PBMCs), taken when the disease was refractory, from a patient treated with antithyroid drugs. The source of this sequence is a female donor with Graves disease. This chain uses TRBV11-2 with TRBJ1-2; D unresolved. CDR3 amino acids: CASSSYSPAGGYTF. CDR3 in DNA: TGTGCCAGCAGCTCGTACTCCCCGGCGGGTGGCTACACCTTC.